These T cell receptor beta chains were read from a single sample in a study of T cells after somatic rescue of genetic block. Libraries were prepared by immunoSEQ multiplex PCR; TCRdb keeps only in-frame clonotypes and omits some of them. Of 9,500 to 15,000 clones in the sample, 70% to 75% were seen once. The sequenced sample was peripheral blood mononuclear cells (PBMCs). Receptor source: a boy between 5 and 17 years old. CDR3s include the opening cysteine and the closing phenylalanine or tryptophan. D genes are given only for firm matches. Clone sizes are given selectively: once, few, many, or a class where the clone is expanded.

clone_size	j_call	d_call	v_call	cdr3_nt	cdr3_aa
NA	TRBJ2-5	NA	TRBV5-1	TGCGCCAGCAGCTTGTCTGCGGGGCGAGAGACCCAGTACTTC	CASSLSAGRETQYF
NA	TRBJ2-5	NA	TRBV18	TGTGCCAGCTCACCATGGGGACAAGAGACCCAGTACTTC	CASSPWGQETQYF
NA	TRBJ2-7	TRBD1	TRBV13	TGTGCCAGCAGCTACATGGGGACAGGGGGCGTAGGGGAGCAGTACTTC	CASSYMGTGGVGEQYF
NA	TRBJ2-2	TRBD2	TRBV5-1	TGCGCCAGCAGCGGCCAGGGAGGGTACACCGGGGAGCTGTTTTTT	CASSGQGGYTGELFF
few	TRBJ2-3	TRBD1	TRBV6-4	TGTGCCAGCAGAACCTGGGACAGGGACCTAGATACGCAGTATTTT	CASRTWDRDLDTQYF
NA	TRBJ2-5	NA	TRBV11-2	TGTGCCAGCAGCTTACTTACCTCGGGCCCCCCAAGAGAGACCCAGTACTTC	CASSLLTSGPPRETQYF
NA	TRBJ2-4	NA	TRBV7-7	TGTGCCAGCAGCCCACCCTCTCTCGCAGGGATGGACAAAAACATTCAGTACTTC	CASSPPSLAGMDKNIQYF
NA	TRBJ1-6	TRBD1	TRBV11-2	TGTGCCAGCAGCTTAGGGGACAGCTCCTATAATTCACCCCTCCACTTT	CASSLGDSSYNSPLHF
NA	TRBJ1-2	TRBD1	TRBV4-2	TGTGCCAGCAGCCAGACCTCGGGACAGGGGGGATATGGCTACACCTTC	CASSQTSGQGGYGYTF
NA	TRBJ2-7	NA	TRBV10-3	TGTGCCATCAGTGAGTCAAGCTACGAGCAGTACTTC	CAISESSYEQYF
NA	TRBJ1-1	NA	TRBV2	TGTGCCAGCAGTGACAGGAACACTGAAGCTTTCTTT	CASSDRNTEAFF
NA	TRBJ2-7	TRBD1	TRBV6-6	TGTGCCAGCAGATTTGGGACAGGGGCCTACGAGCAGTACTTC	CASRFGTGAYEQYF
NA	TRBJ1-2	NA	TRBV28	TGTGCCAGCAGTTTTGGGGCGCCAATTAACTATGGCTACACCTTC	CASSFGAPINYGYTF
NA	TRBJ1-2	NA	TRBV28	TGTGCCAGCAGTTCCCAAGGGTCGAACGGGTACGGCTACACCTTC	CASSSQGSNGYGYTF
once	TRBJ1-5	NA	TRBV2	TGTGCCAGCGGTCTACGGGACATCAATCAGCCCCAGCATTTT	CASGLRDINQPQHF
NA	TRBJ2-2	TRBD1	TRBV28	TGTGCCAGCAGCTTGGGCGCAGGGGGCTTGTTAACCGGGGAGCTGTTTTTT	CASSLGAGGLLTGELFF
once	TRBJ2-5	TRBD2	TRBV19	TGTGCCAGTAGTATAGTCCCAACTAGCGGGAGGGCTTTACAAGAGACCCAGTACTTC	CASSIVPTSGRALQETQYF
NA	TRBJ1-5	NA	TRBV18	TGTGCCAGCTCACCAACCAGGGGTAGCAATCAGCCCCAGCATTTT	CASSPTRGSNQPQHF
medium-sized	TRBJ1-2	NA	TRBV7-9	TGTGCCAGCAGCCTGAGCGGGGGATCTGGCTACACCTTC	CASSLSGGSGYTF
few	TRBJ1-2	TRBD1	TRBV29-1	TGCAGCGTGAATCCTTCCGGGACAGGAAACGGGCCTTTTAACTATGGCTACACCTTC	CSVNPSGTGNGPFNYGYTF
NA	TRBJ2-5	NA	TRBV5-1	TGCGCCAGCAGCTTGTGGGAGACCCAGTACTTC	CASSLWETQYF
NA	TRBJ2-3	NA	TRBV28	TGTGCCAGCAGTATCCATCCCACAGGGACAGATACGCAGTATTTT	CASSIHPTGTDTQYF
once	TRBJ2-2	NA	TRBV14	TGTGCCAGCAGCCAACCCCGGGGGCGAACCGGGGAGCTGTTTTTT	CASSQPRGRTGELFF
few	TRBJ2-1	TRBD2	TRBV10-2	TGCGCCAGCAGCTCTAGGGGACTAGCGGAGGTTAATGAGCAGTTCTTC	CASSSRGLAEVNEQFF
NA	TRBJ1-1	NA	TRBV16	TGTGCCAGCACCACAAGTCAGGGGCGTGAAGCTTTCTTT	CASTTSQGREAFF
NA	TRBJ2-2	TRBD2	TRBV10-3	TGTGCCATCAGCACTAGCGGGGGCCAAGAGTGGGGGGAGCTGTTTTTT	CAISTSGGQEWGELFF
NA	TRBJ2-5	TRBD1	TRBV15	TGTGCCACCAGCAGTAGTCCGGGACAGGGTTACCTTGAGACCCAGTACTTC	CATSSSPGQGYLETQYF
once	TRBJ2-7	NA	TRBV18	TGTGCCAGCTCACCCCAGTACGAGCAGTACTTC	CASSPQYEQYF
NA	TRBJ1-5	TRBD1	TRBV19	TGTGCCAGTAGTATCTGGACAGGGGATAGCAATCAGCCCCAGCATTTT	CASSIWTGDSNQPQHF
few	TRBJ2-4	NA	TRBV9	TGTGCCAGCAGCGCCGGAGGAAGGGCCAAAAACATTCAGTACTTC	CASSAGGRAKNIQYF
NA	TRBJ1-3	NA	TRBV5-4	TGTGCCAGCAGCTTGGCGGGGGGAGCTGGAAACACCATATATTTT	CASSLAGGAGNTIYF
NA	TRBJ1-5	NA	TRBV25-1	TGTGCCAGCGGTTATCATCAGCCCCAGCATTTT	CASGYHQPQHF
NA	TRBJ2-4	TRBD1	TRBV9	TGTGCCAGCTCCGGGACAGGAGGAAACATTCAGTACTTC	CASSGTGGNIQYF
medium-sized	TRBJ2-7	TRBD1	TRBV27	TGTGCCAGCTCCATGTCCCAACAGGGGGTTGCCTACGAGCAGTACTTC	CASSMSQQGVAYEQYF
NA	TRBJ2-2	TRBD1	TRBV27	TGTGCCAGCAGTTTGACCGGACAGGGGGTAGGGACCGGGGAGCTGTTTTTT	CASSLTGQGVGTGELFF
NA	TRBJ2-2	TRBD2	TRBV2	TGTGCCAGCAAGCGGGAGGCGATCGGGGAGCTGTTTTTT	CASKREAIGELFF
NA	TRBJ2-6	NA	TRBV10-1	TGCGCCAGCAGCCTTTGCTCTGGGGCCAACGTCCTGACTTTC	CASSLCSGANVLTF
medium-sized	TRBJ1-5	NA	TRBV7-9	TGTGCCAGCAGCTTAGGCAAAGGGTATAGCAATCAGCCCCAGCATTTT	CASSLGKGYSNQPQHF
NA	TRBJ2-1	NA	TRBV6-5	TGTGCCAGCAGTTACGACGGGGCGGGCTACAATGAGCAGTTCTTC	CASSYDGAGYNEQFF
NA	TRBJ1-2	TRBD1	TRBV19	TGTGCCAGTAGTATAGTCGGACAGGGGGCAGCCTATGGCTACACCTTC	CASSIVGQGAAYGYTF
NA	TRBJ2-2	NA	TRBV30	TGTGCCTGGAGTGTATTAACAGGAGCCACCGGGGAGCTGTTTTTT	CAWSVLTGATGELFF
NA	TRBJ2-4	NA	TRBV5-6	TGTGCCAGCAGCTTCGCGACGATAATAGCCAAAAACATTCAGTACTTC	CASSFATIIAKNIQYF
NA	TRBJ2-1	NA	TRBV5-6	TGTGCCAGCAGCTCCCCTGACTACAATGAGCAGTTCTTC	CASSSPDYNEQFF
NA	TRBJ1-1	TRBD1	TRBV9	TGTGCCAGCAGCGCCCTTACAGGGGGCGCCTACATGAACACTGAAGCTTTCTTT	CASSALTGGAYMNTEAFF
NA	TRBJ2-7	TRBD1	TRBV9	TGTGCCAGCAGCGTAGACCCTTTCCGGGACAGGGGAACAGAGCAGTACTTC	CASSVDPFRDRGTEQYF
NA	TRBJ1-5	TRBD1	TRBV27	TGTGCCAGCAGCCGTGGACAGGGCGGCAATCAGCCCCAGCATTTT	CASSRGQGGNQPQHF
NA	TRBJ2-7	NA	TRBV27	TGTGCCAGCAGTTTAAGGGCTAGCTGGTCCTACGAGCAGTACTTC	CASSLRASWSYEQYF
NA	TRBJ2-2	TRBD1	TRBV25-1	TGTGCCAGCAGTGGACAGGGGATATACCGGGGAGCTGTTTTT	CASSGQGIYRGAVF
NA	TRBJ2-2	TRBD1	TRBV11-2	TGTGCCAGCAGCTTAGCGGGACAGCTCTTTTCCACCGGGGAGCTGTTTTTT	CASSLAGQLFSTGELFF
NA	TRBJ1-1	NA	TRBV6-6	TGTGCCAGCAGCTCCCAGGAAGTTGAAGCTTTCTTT	CASSSQEVEAFF
few	TRBJ1-4	NA	TRBV2	TGTGCCAGCAGTGGGCGGCAGGGGAAGGAAAAACTGTTTTTT	CASSGRQGKEKLFF
NA	TRBJ1-4	NA	TRBV30	TGTGCCTGGAGTTCCTGGACAGAGAGATATGAAAAACTGTTTTTT	CAWSSWTERYEKLFF
NA	TRBJ2-7	NA	TRBV28	TGTGCCGGCAGTTTACAGTTCTACGAGCAGTACTTC	CAGSLQFYEQYF
few	TRBJ2-3	NA	TRBV7-7	TGTGCCAGCAGCCCACAGGAACGGGGCACAGATACGCAGTATTTT	CASSPQERGTDTQYF
NA	TRBJ2-7	NA	TRBV6-5	TGTGCCAGCGGGCATCGCGCTTCCTACGAGCAGTACTTC	CASGHRASYEQYF
NA	TRBJ1-2	NA	TRBV27	TGTGCCAGCAGTTTAGTCGGAAGGGGGGTCTATGGCTACACCTTC	CASSLVGRGVYGYTF
NA	TRBJ1-6	NA	TRBV28	TGTGCCAGTTGGCCAAGCTATACTTCACCCCTCCACTTT	CASWPSYTSPLHF
NA	TRBJ2-7	NA	TRBV15	TGTGCCACCAGCGGCCAGGGGCCCACCTACGAGCAGTACTTC	CATSGQGPTYEQYF
few	TRBJ1-3	NA	TRBV19	TGTGCCAGTAGCCTACAGGGTTGGTCCCCCTCTGGAAACACCATATATTTT	CASSLQGWSPSGNTIYF